A selection of T cell receptor beta chains follows, all from one sample in a study of T-cell memory formation after mild COVID-19. TCRdb analysed the 5' RACE reads with MiXCR anew, one entry per CDR3 protein. In the table there are about 55,000 distinct CDR3 sequences, roughly a quarter of which are singletons. The sequencing sample was made of PBMCs or a T cell subset sorted from them (not recorded which). The receptors were gathered from a man between 18 and 29 years old who had mild COVID-19 (a few samples of this study predate the infection). Cell type and time point are not known. Both conserved end residues are trimmed from each CDR3.

>TRBJ2-6|TRBV20-1
SASRTGISGANVLT
>TRBJ2-1|TRBV7-7
ASSLAEIYNEQF
>TRBJ1-6|TRBV12-3/TRBV12-4
ASSRTGTGHNSPLH
>TRBJ2-3|TRBV7-6
ASSFGRGTTDTQY
>TRBJ1-1|TRBV28
ASSPSPGQGPGGTEAF
>TRBJ2-3|TRBV9
ASSSGQGTTDTQY
>TRBJ1-5|TRBV6-5
ASSYSGGSNQPQH
>TRBJ1-5|TRBV5-1
ASRRVGSNQPQH
>TRBJ1-2|TRBV9
ASSADRGRKHGYT
>TRBJ2-1|TRBV7-9
ASSEPGVNEQF